This T cell receptor (beta chain) was recorded in a study of T cell repertoires in cytomegalovirus infection. On the study more broadly: Indications of both CMV infection and matching HLA type were provided by public TCR beta signatures.

This clonotype has more than one count but fewer than ten. The antigen is unknown. Study findings and constraints: Individuals carrying CMV plus the relevant HLA were identified by cumulative frequency of public TCR beta families.

One entry per CDR3 protein results from TCRdb running MiXCR on the reads. The table shows around 100,000 distinct CDR3 sequences, with less than 25% occurring only once. This CDR3 contains 14 residues. V was clipped by 5 bases and J by 0 bases, with 11 bases between them. The V gene's germline CDR1 is MNHNY and CDR2 SVGAGI (reference sequence). The sample consisted of CD8+ T cells from PBMCs. V gene TRBV6-6 combines with J gene TRBJ2-7; TRBD1 or TRBD2 may be the D gene (5 bases each). This sequence was found in a human donor in good health (CMV status not recorded). Some clones in this sample may be carry-over from other donors' samples. The CDR3 loop reads CASSRDVDSYEQYF. The CDR3 DNA follows: TGTGCCAGCAGTAGGGACGTAGACTCCTACGAGCAGTACTTC.